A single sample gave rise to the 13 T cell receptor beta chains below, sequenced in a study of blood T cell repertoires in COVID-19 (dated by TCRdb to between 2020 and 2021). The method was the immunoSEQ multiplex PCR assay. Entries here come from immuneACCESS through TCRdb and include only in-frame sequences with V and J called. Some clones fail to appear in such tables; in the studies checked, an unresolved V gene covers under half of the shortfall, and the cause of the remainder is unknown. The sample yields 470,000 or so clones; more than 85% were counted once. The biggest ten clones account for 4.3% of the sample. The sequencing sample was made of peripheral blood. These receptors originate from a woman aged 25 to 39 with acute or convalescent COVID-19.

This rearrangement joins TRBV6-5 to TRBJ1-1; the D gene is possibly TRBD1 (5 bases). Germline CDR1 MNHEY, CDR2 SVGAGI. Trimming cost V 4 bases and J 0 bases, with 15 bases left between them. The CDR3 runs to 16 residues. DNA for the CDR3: TGTGCCAGCAGTTTCCGGGACTTGCGTATGAACACTGAAGCTTTCTTT. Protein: CASSFRDLRMNTEAFF.

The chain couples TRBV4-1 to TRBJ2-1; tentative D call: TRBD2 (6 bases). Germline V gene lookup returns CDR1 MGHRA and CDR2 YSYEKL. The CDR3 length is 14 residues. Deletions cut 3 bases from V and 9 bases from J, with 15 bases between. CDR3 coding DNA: TGCGCCAGCAGCCACGGGGGACTCTCTTCTGAGCAGTTCTTC. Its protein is CASSHGGLSSEQFF.

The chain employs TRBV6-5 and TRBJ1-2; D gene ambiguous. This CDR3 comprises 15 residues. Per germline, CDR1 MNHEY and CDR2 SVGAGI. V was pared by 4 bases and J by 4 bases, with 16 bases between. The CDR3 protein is CASSSRDRIFYGYTF. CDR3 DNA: TGTGCCAGCAGTTCTCGGGATCGAATTTTCTATGGCTACACCTTC.

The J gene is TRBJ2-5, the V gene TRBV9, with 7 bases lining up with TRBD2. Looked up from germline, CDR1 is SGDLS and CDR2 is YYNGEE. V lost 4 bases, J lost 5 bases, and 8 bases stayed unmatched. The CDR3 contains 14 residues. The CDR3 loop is CASSRYGGTETQYF. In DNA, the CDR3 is TGTGCCAGCAGCCGATACGGGGGGACGGAGACCCAGTACTTC.

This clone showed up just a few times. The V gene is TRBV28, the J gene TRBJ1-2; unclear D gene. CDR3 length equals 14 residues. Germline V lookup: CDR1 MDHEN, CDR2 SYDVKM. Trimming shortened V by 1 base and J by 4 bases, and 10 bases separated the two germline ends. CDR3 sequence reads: CASSLYSAGYGYTF. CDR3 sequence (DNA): TGTGCCAGCAGTTTATACTCGGCAGGCTATGGCTACACCTTC.

The CDR3, as DNA: TGTGCCAGCAGCGACACTACAGGGGACCCTAACTACGAGCAGTACTTC. As protein: CASSDTTGDPNYEQYF. The rearrangement links TRBV7-8 to TRBJ2-7, with 7 nucleotides matching TRBD1. The germline CDR1 and CDR2 sequences are SGHVS and FQNEAQ. The CDR3 sequence is 16 residues long. J was trimmed by 3 bases and V by 5 bases; bases with no gene match: 13.

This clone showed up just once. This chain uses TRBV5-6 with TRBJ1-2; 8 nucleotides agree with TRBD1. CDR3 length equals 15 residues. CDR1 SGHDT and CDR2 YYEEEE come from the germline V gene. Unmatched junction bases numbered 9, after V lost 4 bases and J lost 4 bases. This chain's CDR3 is CASSGQGFLSYGYTF. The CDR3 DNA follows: TGTGCCAGCAGCGGACAGGGCTTCCTGAGCTATGGCTACACCTTC. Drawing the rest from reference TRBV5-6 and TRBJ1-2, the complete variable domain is DAGVTQSPTHLIKTRGQQVTLRCSPKSGHDTVSWYQQALGQGPQFIFQYYEEEERQRGNFPDRFSGHQFPNYSSELNVNALLLGDSALYLCASSGQGFLSYGYTFGSGTRLTVV.

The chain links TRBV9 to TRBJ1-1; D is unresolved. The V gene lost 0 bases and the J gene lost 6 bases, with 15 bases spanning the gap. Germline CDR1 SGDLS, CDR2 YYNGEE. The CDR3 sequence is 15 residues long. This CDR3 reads CASSVEATAGAEAFF. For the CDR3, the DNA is TGTGCCAGCAGCGTAGAGGCGACGGCGGGCGCTGAAGCTTTCTTT.

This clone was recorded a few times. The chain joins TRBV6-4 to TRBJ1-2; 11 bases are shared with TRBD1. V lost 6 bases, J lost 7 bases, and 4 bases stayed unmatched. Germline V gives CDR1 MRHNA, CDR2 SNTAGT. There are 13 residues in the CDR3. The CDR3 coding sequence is TGTGCCAGCAGCGACGGGACAGGGGGTGGCTACACCTTC. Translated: CASSDGTGGGYTF.

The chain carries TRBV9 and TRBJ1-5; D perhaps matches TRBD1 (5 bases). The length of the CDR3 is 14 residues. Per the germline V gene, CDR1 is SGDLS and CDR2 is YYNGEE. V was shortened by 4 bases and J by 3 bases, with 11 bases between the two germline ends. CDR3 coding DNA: TGTGCCAGCAGCCCCGCGGGGGACAATCAGCCCCAGCATTTT. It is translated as CASSPAGDNQPQHF.

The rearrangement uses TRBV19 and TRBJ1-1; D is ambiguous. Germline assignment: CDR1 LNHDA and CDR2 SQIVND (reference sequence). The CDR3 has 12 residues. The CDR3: CASGFQNTEAFF. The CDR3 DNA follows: TGTGCATCGGGATTCCAAAACACTGAAGCTTTCTTT. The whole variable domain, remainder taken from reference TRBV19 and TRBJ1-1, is DGGITQSPKYLFRKEGQNVTLSCEQNLNHDAMYWYRQDPGQGLRLIYYSQIVNDFQKGDIAEGYSVSREKKESFPLTVTSAQKNPTAFYLCASGFQNTEAFFGQGTRLTVV.

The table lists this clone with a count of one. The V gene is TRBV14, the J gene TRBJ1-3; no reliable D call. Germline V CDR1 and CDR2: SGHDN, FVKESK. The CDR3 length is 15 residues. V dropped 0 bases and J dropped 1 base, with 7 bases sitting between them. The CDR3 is CASSQDFGSGNTIYF. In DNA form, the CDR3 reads TGTGCCAGCAGCCAAGATTTCGGGTCTGGAAACACCATATATTTT. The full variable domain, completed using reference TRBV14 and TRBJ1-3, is EAGVTQFPSHSVIEKGQTVTLRCDPISGHDNLYWYRRVMGKEIKFLLHFVKESKQDESGMPNNRFLAERTGGTYSTLKVQPAELEDSGVYFCASSQDFGSGNTIYFGEGSWLTVV.

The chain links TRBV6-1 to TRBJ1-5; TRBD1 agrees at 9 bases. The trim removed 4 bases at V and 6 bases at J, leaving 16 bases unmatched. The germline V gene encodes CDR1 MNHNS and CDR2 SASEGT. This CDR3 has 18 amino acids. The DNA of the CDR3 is TGTGCCAGCAGTGCCACCGGGACAGGGACGAATTTCGGTCAGCCCCAGCATTTT. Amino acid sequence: CASSATGTGTNFGQPQHF.